These 27 T cell receptor beta chains were all obtained from the same sample, sequenced in a study of OX40 agonist ivuxolimab in advanced cancers. Receptor libraries were prepared by the immunoSEQ multiplex PCR assay. Here the immuneACCESS table is served through TCRdb, limited to in-frame sequences with V and J called. Missing clones are a known gap in these copies; in checked studies unresolved V genes cover under half, and the rest lacks a known reason. The table for this sample lists about 100,000 clones; approximately 87% of them were counted only once. The top ten hold around 1.6% of the sample. The sequenced sample was CD4+ or CD8+ T cells sorted from blood, obtained in a trial of the OX40 agonist ivuxolimab. These receptors were obtained from an adult with an advanced solid tumor such as melanoma, head and neck, liver or kidney cancer.

The chain couples TRBV30 to TRBJ1-2; D not resolved. The CDR3 is made up of 15 amino acids. Germline CDR1 is GTSNPN and CDR2 is SVGIG (reference sequence). Trimming removed 1 base from V and 5 bases from J, with 17 bases in between. CDR3 bases: TGTGCCTGGAGTGCTCAGAATCATTACCCTTATGGCTACACCTTC. Translation: CAWSAQNHYPYGYTF.

The chain recombines TRBV2 with TRBJ2-3, with D uncertain. This CDR3 comprises 11 residues. Trimming stripped 8 bases from V and 3 bases from J, with 6 bases between. CDR1 and CDR2 (germline): SNHLY, FYNNEI. The CDR3 DNA is TGTGCCAGCTACGGGACAGATACGCAGTATTTT. Residues: CASYGTDTQYF.

The J gene is TRBJ1-1, the V gene TRBV19, with 10 positions matching TRBD1. The CDR3 contains 17 residues. The germline V gene has CDR1 LNHDA and CDR2 SQIVND (reference sequence). V was pared by 4 bases and J by 1 base, with 9 bases of the junction left unmatched. The CDR3 is CASSRGQGQNGNTEAFF. The CDR3 DNA reads TGTGCCAGTAGTAGGGGACAGGGGCAGAACGGGAACACTGAAGCTTTCTTT.

For the CDR3, the DNA is TGTGCCAGCAGCCCCTTTCGCAGGGAGACTGAAGCTTTCTTT. Translation gives CASSPFRRETEAFF. The chain combines TRBV9 with TRBJ1-1; D is perhaps TRBD1 (5 bases). CDR3 length: 14 amino acids. The V gene's germline CDR1 is SGDLS and CDR2 YYNGEE. Trimming shortened V by 4 bases and J by 5 bases, and 15 bases separated the two germline ends.

J is TRBJ1-2 and V is TRBV4-2; TRBD1 matches at 11 bases. This CDR3 spans 15 amino acids. From germline, CDR1 is LGHNA and CDR2 YNFKEQ. V was clipped by 3 bases and J by 1 base; unmatched bases: 1. The CDR3 sequence is CASSQGQGVNYGYTF. CDR3 bases: TGTGCCAGCAGCCAGGGACAGGGGGTTAACTATGGCTACACCTTC.

The table lists this clone with a count of one. The chain has TRBV11-2 and TRBJ2-5, with a possible D match to TRBD1 (5 bases). The CDR3 is 17 amino acids. The germline gives CDR1 SGHAT, CDR2 FQNNGV. Trimming removed 1 base at V and 4 bases at J, with 19 bases between. The CDR3 DNA is TGTGCCAGCAGCTTAGGCGCAGGGTACTTGGTCCGAGAGACCCAGTACTTC. Residues: CASSLGAGYLVRETQYF.

CDR3 residues: CASRGLAGALEQYF. CDR3 DNA: TGTGCCAGCAGGGGACTAGCGGGGGCCCTCGAGCAGTACTTC. This chain joins TRBV11-3 and TRBJ2-7, with TRBD2 identical over 14 bases. Per germline, CDR1 SGHNT and CDR2 YENEEA. V lost 6 bases to trimming and J lost 6 bases; unmatched junction nucleotides: 4. CDR3 length: 14 amino acids.

The chain uses TRBV7-9 and TRBJ2-7; D could derive from TRBD1 or TRBD2 (5 bases each). CDR3 length: 14 amino acids. Germline lookup yields CDR1 SEHNR and CDR2 FQNEAQ (reference sequence). V lost 4 bases and J lost 0, with 10 bases in between. CDR3 nucleotides: TGTGCCAGCAGCTGGGGGTCGGGCTCCTACGAGCAGTACTTC. As protein: CASSWGSGSYEQYF.

This CDR3 reads CASSERTSGGTGELFF. CDR3 nucleotide sequence: TGTGCCAGCAGCGAGCGGACTAGCGGGGGCACCGGGGAGCTGTTTTTT. The chain couples TRBV9 to TRBJ2-2, with 13 bases lining up with TRBD2. CDR1 and CDR2 (germline): SGDLS, YYNGEE. The CDR3 runs to 16 residues. V lost 3 bases, J lost 4 bases, and 3 bases stayed unmatched. Using reference TRBV9 and TRBJ2-2 for the parts outside the CDR3, the full variable domain is DSGVTQTPKHLITATGQRVTLRCSPRSGDLSVYWYQQSLDQGLQFLIQYYNGEERAKGNILERFSAQQFPDLHSELNLSSLELGDSALYFCASSERTSGGTGELFFGEGSRLTVL.

The chain couples TRBV7-9 to TRBJ2-1; no firm D call. The CDR3 sequence is 13 residues long. V lost 8 bases and J 9 bases, leaving 17 bases between the germline ends. The V gene's germline CDR1 is SEHNR and CDR2 FQNEAQ (reference sequence). The CDR3 bases are TGTGCCAGCCAGACTCGGCGTGAAGGTGAGCAGTTCTTC. This sequence encodes CASQTRREGEQFF.

V and J are TRBV18 and TRBJ1-2; D gene unclear. The CDR3 loop spans 15 amino acids. V lost 6 bases and J 7 bases, leaving 21 bases between the germline ends. The germline CDR1 and CDR2 sequences are KGHSH and LQKENI. In DNA form, the CDR3 reads TGTGCCAGCTCGCTCTCGTCGGAACATCGCGTTGGCTACACCTTC. Translating gives CASSLSSEHRVGYTF.

In this sample, this clone turned up once. This sequence joins TRBV6-5 and TRBJ2-1; 7 bases line up with TRBD1. Germline V gene lookup returns CDR1 MNHEY and CDR2 SVGAGI. V shed 6 bases, J shed 1 base, and the junction held 6 bases outside the gene matches. The CDR3 runs 15 residues. The CDR3 is CASRIQGYSYNEQFF. The CDR3 nucleotides read TGTGCCAGCAGGATACAGGGGTATTCCTACAATGAGCAGTTCTTC.

The chain joins TRBV18 to TRBJ2-5; 10 bases map to TRBD2. The J call may be incorrect, as the DNA end agrees better with TRBJ2-7. Germline V gives CDR1 KGHSH, CDR2 LQKENI. The CDR3 sequence is 16 residues long. The CDR3 loop reads CASSPPGKREGGEQYF. Written as DNA, the CDR3 is TGTGCCAGCTCACCACCGGGAAAGCGGGAGGGCGGCGAGCAGTACTTC.

This clone appeared once. The rearrangement links TRBV15 to TRBJ2-5, with TRBD2 as a possible D gene (5 bases). CDR1 LNHNV and CDR2 YYDKDF come from the germline V gene (reference sequence). The V gene lost 5 bases and the J gene lost 1 base, with 17 bases spanning the gap. The CDR3 contains 16 residues. The CDR3 here is CATSPLRALTQETQYF. CDR3 DNA: TGTGCCACCAGCCCCTTGAGGGCGCTGACCCAAGAGACCCAGTACTTC. The full variable domain, its missing parts supplied by reference TRBV15 and TRBJ2-5, is DAMVIQNPRYQVTQFGKPVTLSCSQTLNHNVMYWYQQKSSQAPKLLFHYYDKDFNNEADTPDNFQSRRPNTSFCFLDIRSPGLGDTAMYLCATSPLRALTQETQYFGPGTRLLVL.

This clone occurred once. This chain uses TRBV7-3 with TRBJ2-5; D uncertain. Germline V CDR1 and CDR2: SGHTA, FQGTGA. This CDR3 has 16 residues. V was clipped by 0 bases and J by 5 bases, with 16 bases between them. CDR3 coding DNA: TGTGCCAGCAGCTTAACCGGCCTTGAGGCACGGGAGACCCAGTACTTC. Its translation: CASSLTGLEARETQYF.

The chain joins TRBV5-6 to TRBJ2-6; no definite D call. The germline gives CDR1 SGHDT, CDR2 YYEEEE. The V gene lost 2 bases and the J gene lost 0 bases, with 9 bases spanning the gap. CDR3 length: 16 amino acids. The CDR3 DNA sequence: TGTGCCAGCAGCTTTCCCGCAGACTCTGGGGCCAACGTCCTGACTTTC. As protein: CASSFPADSGANVLTF.

This chain links TRBV25-1 with TRBJ1-2; tentatively, D is TRBD1 (6 bases). With 4 bases removed from V and 5 bases from J, the gap between germline ends came to 8 bases. The germline V gene has CDR1 MGHDK and CDR2 SYGVNS. The CDR3 extends over 12 amino acids. Written as DNA, the CDR3 is TGTGCCAGCAGTGGCGGACAGTATGGCTACACCTTC. It yields the protein CASSGGQYGYTF.

The chain employs TRBV19 and TRBJ2-3, with D perhaps TRBD1 (5 bases). The V end lost 2 bases, the J end lost 2 bases, and 11 bases lay between the germline ends. Germline V gene lookup returns CDR1 LNHDA and CDR2 SQIVND (reference sequence). The CDR3 is 15 residues long. The CDR3 nucleotides read TGTGCCAGTAGTATAAGGGGTTACTCCACAGATACGCAGTATTTT. Its protein is CASSIRGYSTDTQYF.

This chain connects TRBV5-1 to TRBJ1-1; D ambiguous. V dropped 0 bases and J dropped 6 bases, with 15 bases sitting between them. There are 15 residues in the CDR3. Germline CDR1 reads SGHRS; CDR2 reads YFSETQ. CDR3 sequence reads: CASSLAQTPTAEAFF. CDR3 DNA sequence: TGCGCCAGCAGCTTGGCCCAGACCCCGACCGCTGAAGCTTTCTTT.

V usage is TRBV11-2 and J usage is TRBJ2-1, with 7 nucleotides matching TRBD2. The J segment lost 7 bases and the V segment lost 5 bases, leaving 8 bases of the junction unmatched. Per the germline V gene, CDR1 is SGHAT and CDR2 is FQNNGV. This CDR3 comprises 14 residues. In nucleotides, the CDR3 is TGTGCCAGCAGCCAGGGACTACCCGGGAATGAGCAGTTCTTC. It yields the protein CASSQGLPGNEQFF.

This clone was recorded only once. This rearrangement joins TRBV30 to TRBJ2-1; tentatively, D is TRBD1 or TRBD2 (10 bases each). The CDR3 loop spans 19 amino acids. Germline-derived CDR1 and CDR2 are GTSNPN and SVGIG (reference sequence). Trimming took off 1 base at V and 7 bases at J, with 29 bases between the two ends. The DNA for the CDR3 is TGTGCCTGGAGTGGGACAGGGGGGCTAGCGGGGGCCCTTAGGAATGAGCAGTTCTTC. This gives the protein CAWSGTGGLAGALRNEQFF.

The chain is built from TRBV30 and TRBJ2-7; 8 bases line up with TRBD1. This CDR3 contains 15 residues. With 0 bases clipped from V and 4 bases from J, the junction kept 8 bases outside the gene matches. CDR1 is GTSNPN and CDR2 is SVGIG in the germline V gene (reference sequence). The CDR3 protein is CAWSVGGQGVYEQYF. CDR3 DNA sequence: TGTGCCTGGAGTGTTGGTGGACAGGGAGTTTACGAGCAGTACTTC.

The rearrangement joins TRBV6-5 to TRBJ1-2, with 8 bases matching TRBD1. V was clipped by 6 bases and J by 3 bases; unmatched bases: 9. Germline CDR1 MNHEY, CDR2 SVGAGI. The CDR3 is 15 amino acids. The CDR3 sequence: CASSRPPQGDYGYTF. CDR3 coding DNA: TGTGCCAGCAGCCGCCCCCCACAGGGGGACTATGGCTACACCTTC.

The genes are TRBV11-2 and TRBJ2-5; D is uncertain. CDR3 length equals 14 residues. V shed 4 bases and J shed 4 bases, with 13 bases lying between them. In germline, CDR1 is SGHAT, CDR2 FQNNGV. This chain's CDR3 is CASSSGPSTETQYF. CDR3 bases: TGTGCCAGCAGCTCTGGACCCTCCACAGAGACCCAGTACTTC. The whole variable domain, filled in from reference TRBV11-2 and TRBJ2-5, reads EAGVAQSPRYKIIEKRQSVAFWCNPISGHATLYWYQQILGQGPKLLIQFQNNGVVDDSQLPKDRFSAERLKGVDSTLKIQPAKLEDSAVYLCASSSGPSTETQYFGPGTRLLVL.

The chain links TRBV7-9 to TRBJ1-3; 9 nucleotides line up with TRBD1. This CDR3 is 15 amino acids long. CDR1 and CDR2 (germline): SEHNR, FQNEAQ (reference sequence). Trimming took 5 bases from V and 4 from J; bases not matched to a gene: 6. The CDR3 coding sequence is TGTGCCAGCAGCCTCGCCGGGACAGGGGGAAACACCATATATTTT. It codes for CASSLAGTGGNTIYF.

V and J are TRBV5-1 and TRBJ2-3; D is undetermined. CDR1 SGHRS and CDR2 YFSETQ come from the germline V gene. V dropped 4 bases and J dropped 0 bases, with 9 bases sitting between them. The CDR3 is 14 residues long. CDR3 DNA: TGCGCCAGCAGCGGACCCACTAGCACAGATACGCAGTATTTT. This codes for CASSGPTSTDTQYF.

The rearrangement uses TRBV5-1 and TRBJ1-2; perhaps TRBD1 as D (6 bases). The V end lost 2 bases, the J end lost 6 bases, and 17 bases lay between the germline ends. The CDR3 is made up of 15 amino acids. Germline loops: CDR1 SGHRS, CDR2 YFSETQ. The CDR3 sequence is CASSFQDTGANGYTF. The CDR3 coding sequence is TGCGCCAGCAGCTTTCAGGATACGGGGGCAAATGGCTACACCTTC. The full variable domain, with the rest looked up from reference TRBV5-1 and TRBJ1-2, is KAGVTQTPRYLIKTRGQQVTLSCSPISGHRSVSWYQQTPGQGLQFLFEYFSETQRNKGNFPGRFSGRQFSNSRSEMNVSTLELGDSALYLCASSFQDTGANGYTFGSGTRLTVV.